This T cell receptor (beta chain) was captured by sequencing in a study of PD-L1 blockade in urothelial cancer. The wider study: Patients arrived having already received 0 to 3 prior chemotherapy regimens. It was at 3 weeks (second dose) and 6 weeks after treatment start that blood was analyzed.

Here immunoSEQ multiplex PCR was the method, and the copy in TCRdb shows in-frame clones only, minus some. The profile shows about 80,000 clones, over 80% of them singletons. With 5 bases clipped from V and 3 bases from J, the junction kept 10 bases outside the gene matches. There are 15 residues in the CDR3. Per germline, CDR1 SNHLY and CDR2 FYNNEI. Stated time point: pretreatment peripheral blood. In this sample, this clone turned up once. This clonotype was obtained from a man in his forties with urothelial cancer. Sequences were derived from PBMCs, sampled around atezolizumab (anti-PD-L1) treatment. This sequence joins TRBV2 and TRBJ2-7; TRBD2 agrees at 7 bases. The CDR3 sequence is CASSTQAGLGYEQYF. CDR3 bases: TGTGCCAGCAGTACCCAAGCGGGATTGGGCTACGAGCAGTACTTC.